What follows is one TCR beta chain and its context. Which antigen it targets is not known. No quality values exist for individual bases; no much larger clone is one base distant. CDR1 and CDR2, per the germline V gene, are SGHRS and YFSETQ. After removal of 0 bases from V and 4 bases from J, the junction retains 8 bases not matched to a gene. Taken from cysteine to phenylalanine, the CDR3 has 16 residues. CDR3 DNA only is kept here, 48 bases in frame from base 1. This sample is part of a study of cytomegalovirus exposure and HLA in healthy donors (dated by TCRdb to about 2017). Concerning the study at large: An earlier analysis of several hundred of the donors reported under 300 Gb of sequence data and 117 million unique TCR beta sequences obtained from around 170 million T cells. An earlier analysis of 587 of the donors used high-throughput TCR beta sequencing to judge whether each TCR beta V gene segment behaved as functional or pseudogenic. Approximately 300 gigabases of sequencing data and approximately 80 million unique TCR sequences were included in an early release covering roughly 600 HLA-typed donors. Besides the first cohort of about 730 subjects, a separate validation cohort made up of 120 different subjects was used. High-throughput TCR immunosequencing, statistical association of individual TCRs with disease status, and machine learning were combined to predict cytomegalovirus infection status. A later genetic analysis used genome-wide SNP genotypes for about 65% of the roughly 670 donors, treating that subset as a discovery cohort. Every repertoire in the discovery cohort had been generated on one and the same sequencing platform. Because of strong linkage in the cohort, a handful of DR-DQ haplotypes were treated as single units for association and clustering. Rather than drawing on any new phenotypic data, the later analysis identified candidate immune exposures from TCR beta sequences and the way those sequences occurred across donors. Using immunosequencing, the study profiled T cell repertoires from around 670 subjects and related those repertoires to cytomegalovirus serostatus. The study aimed to test whether cataloging public T cell receptors could reveal signatures of past pathogen exposure. Class I and class II HLA loci were covered by the typing at four-digit resolution. Donor age, sex, ethnicity and CMV serostatus were compiled alongside the repertoire data. Among the approximately 420 genotyped donors, around 79% belonged to the genetic ancestry cluster associated with self-reported Caucasian donors. On average, around 240,000 unique TCR beta nucleotide sequences were sequenced per donor among some 430 genotyped donors of the cohort, with 15% to 20% of those sequences being non-productive. Typing coverage varied by locus: about 629-630 donors for A, B, C, DRB1 and DQB1; 500 to 550 for DQA1; some 610 for DPA1; 400 to 480 for DPB1. A later analysis re-analyzed previously published TCR beta repertoires from approximately 700 donors and added high-resolution HLA genotyping to study TCR occurrence patterns. Study-wide findings and limitations: In a later analysis, HLA-associated TCR beta chains were found to be more clonally expanded and to have lower generation probabilities than equally common non-associated chains. Correlated functional status among segregating V segments might reflect linkage disequilibrium, but an unknown experimental factor could not be ruled out. For the cohort, immune exposure information was limited to CMV serostatus. The authors suggested that the approach could potentially be generalized to other disease states and immunological phenotypes. The cohort was sequenced for TCR beta chains only, and without alpha or paired-chain data the features that could be detected were limited. In an earlier analysis of about 600 of the donors, most TCR beta V segments appeared in productive rearrangements about 87% or about 30% of the time, broadly matching IMGT annotations. Compared with the roughly 720-donor mean, donors in an Asian-associated ancestry cluster had fewer N-insertions in productive TCRs, according to a later genetic analysis. In a later analysis, most CMV-associated TCR beta chains were found to appear HLA-restricted, with HLA associations seemingly driven largely by CMV exposure. According to a later analysis, TCR association rates differed among HLA loci, with DRB1 alleles showing the most associated TCRs and HLA-C alleles showing the fewest. A further reported finding was that TCR beta sequences accurately predicted the HLA-A and HLA-B alleles for most subjects in the first cohort. Specific HLA alleles were associated with roughly 16,000 TCR beta sequences at a false discovery rate of 0.05 in a later analysis. According to a later analysis, parvovirus B19, influenza, CMV and Epstein-Barr virus appeared linked to several top co-occurrence clusters. Because HLA typing was unavailable for some donors at each locus, only the typed subset was used in association tests. Roughly uniform sequencing depth across donors was assumed in presence/absence analyses, although this assumption may not hold. When HLA alleles, especially DR and DQ, strongly co-occurred, TCR associations were difficult to assign to individual alleles. In the study, 150 to 200 TCR beta chains were listed as associated with cytomegalovirus. An association between a missense DCLRE1C variant and V-gene and J-gene trimming of TCR beta chains was found in a later genetic analysis and replicated in an independent cohort. Most TCR sequences were observed very rarely across donors, whereas some public TCRs were present in many individuals. Because counts were too low, about 15 rarely observed V segments, including chromosome 9 orphons, were left out of the earlier analysis of some 600 of the donors. Some IMGT-functional V segments, including TRBV6-2 and TRBV6-3, could not be distinguished by the 87-base-pair reads and were therefore excluded. In both the original and validation cohorts, the classifier was reported to diagnose cytomegalovirus status with high specificity and sensitivity. A group of highly shared sequence variants was considered likely to be a technical artifact of the sequencing pipeline. A few of the identified cytomegalovirus-associated TCR beta chains were confirmed in vitro to be specific for cytomegalovirus antigens.

The cohort was made up of hundreds of healthy bone marrow donors. At the time of sampling, every cohort member was nominally healthy, though immune exposures that went unrecorded were likely present. The donor tested CMV seronegative and was one of the 352 seronegative cohort members. Each donor provided a peripheral blood sample, and peripheral blood mononuclear cells were used for TCR beta sequencing. The Qiagen DNeasy Blood Extraction Kit was used to extract genomic DNA from the blood cell samples. The receptor library was made with the immunoSEQ multiplex PCR assay. The multiplex PCR relied on a mix of 60 forward primers for TCR Vbeta segments and 13 reverse primers for TCR Jbeta segments. The CDR3 region of rearranged TCR beta genes was amplified from genomic DNA by a multiplex PCR assay. The Illumina HiSeq System was used to sequence the amplified TCR beta libraries as 87-base-pair reads. The original pipeline was this. A later analysis tallied 70 million to 100 million unique TCR beta chains across the 666 repertoires, and some 12 million of those chains were shared by two or more donors. To remove PCR and sequencing errors, raw reads were error-corrected and collapsed into unique sequences using a nearest-neighbor algorithm that merged closely related sequences. Alignment of CDR3 sequences to IMGT reference sequences was used to assign V, D and J gene segments. For a sequence to be retained, a match of at least six nucleotides was required to both a V gene segment and a J gene segment. Rearrangements were called productive when the CDR3 lacked stop codons and stayed in frame with V and J; all others were non-productive. CDR3 was defined according to IMGT convention as the region running from the second conserved V-encoded cysteine to the conserved J-encoded phenylalanine. The earlier analysis of about 570 of the donors excluded any sequence lacking an unambiguous match to a single V gene segment. In an earlier analysis of some 590 of the donors, a V segment was called functional when productive rearrangements were above 56.7%, and segregating when the standard deviation between donors exceeded 5%. To diagnose cytomegalovirus status from the catalog of TCR beta chain sequences, a statistical classification framework was built. In a later analysis, V and J genes were assigned by comparing TCR nucleotide sequences against IMGT/GENE-DB human TR gene sequences. Using the TCRdist pipeline, a later analysis assigned CDR3 sequences along with most-parsimonious VDJ recombination scenarios. In a later analysis, each TCR beta chain was defined by its CDR3 amino acid sequence together with its V-gene family, and reads lacking a unique V-gene family were excluded. In a later analysis, fewer than 650 highly shared, low-generation-probability nucleotide sequences were removed to address suspected cross-contamination and a sequencing artifact. In a later analysis, a clonal expansion index for each public chain was calculated from normalized within-repertoire ranks of inferred template counts. A later analysis computed generation probabilities with a VDJ recombination model fitted to out-of-frame rearrangements, and checked the results against IGoR. Hypergeometric tests were used in a later analysis to score TCR-TCR, TCR-HLA and TCR-CMV co-occurrence, with a repertoire-size bias correction applied to the TCR pairs. False discovery rates were estimated in a later analysis by permuting HLA or CMV assignments 20 times. In a later analysis, co-occurring TCRs were grouped with DBSCAN, and TCRdist sequence similarity was added when clustering was performed within HLA-allele-positive subsets. Co-occurrence clustering excluded repertoires with fewer than 30,000 or more than 120,000 public chains, plus five with anomalous nucleotide sharing. What TCRdb holds here is the immuneACCESS table cut down to in-frame rearrangements. Part of the clones is not present; checked against another copy, under half of the missing clones reflect an unresolved V gene, and the others are unexplained. The V and J calls and clone size were taken over from that table, and D and trimming were inferred from the DNA. The sample data list some 150,000 clones, and 65% to 80% of these were observed just once. Of the sample, around 7% is held by the ten largest clones.

This receptor chain uses TRBV5-1 and TRBJ2-7; the junction holds 9 bases that match TRBD2. The receptor's source is a man aged 30 to 39 in good health and CMV-seronegative. Sequenced: PBMCs. This receptor has the CDR3 CASSLEGGGGAYEQYF. The nucleotides are TGCGCCAGCAGCTTGGAAGGGGGCGGGGGGGCATACGAGCAGTACTTC.